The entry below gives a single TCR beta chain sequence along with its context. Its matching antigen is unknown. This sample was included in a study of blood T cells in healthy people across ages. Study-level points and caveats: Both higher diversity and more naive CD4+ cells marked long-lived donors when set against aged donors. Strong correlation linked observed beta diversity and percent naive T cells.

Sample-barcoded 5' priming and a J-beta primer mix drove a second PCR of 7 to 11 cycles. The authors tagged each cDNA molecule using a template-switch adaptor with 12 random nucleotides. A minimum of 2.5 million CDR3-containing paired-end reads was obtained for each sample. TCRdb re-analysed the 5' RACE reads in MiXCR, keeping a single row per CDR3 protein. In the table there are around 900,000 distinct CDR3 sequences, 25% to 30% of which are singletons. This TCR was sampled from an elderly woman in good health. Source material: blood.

CDR3: CASSPPGTGAEAQYF. The CDR3 bases are TGCGCCAGCAGCCCCCCCGGGACAGGGGCTGAAGCGCAGTATTTT. The J gene is TRBJ2-3, the V gene TRBV4-3; 10 nucleotides agree with TRBD1. The CDR3 contains 15 residues. J was trimmed by 10 bases and V by 4 bases; bases with no gene match: 11. The germline V gene has CDR1 LGHNA and CDR2 YSLEER.